This T cell receptor beta chain was sequenced for a study of T cells in Graves' hyperthyroidism and ophthalmopathy. Study results and caveats: Median prediction lead before ophthalmopathy onset was 5.5 to 7 months with the model. Within blood appeared most thyroid clonotypes that had expanded above 0.001.

For this clonotype: The target antigen is unknown.

CDR1 is SGHTA and CDR2 is FQGNSA in the germline V gene. The germline V and J ends were trimmed by 1 base and 5 bases, with 7 bases remaining between them. The CDR3 has 13 residues. Individuals with ophthalmopathy presented a Clinical Activity Score of at least 3, a NOSPECS grade of at least 4 and a duration under 3 months. Based on clinical symptoms, serum thyroxine and TRAb, thyroid ultrasound and orbital computed tomography, diagnoses were reached. Amplification yielded TCR beta CDR3 regions, with RNA transcripts as the source. TCR CDR3 regions were first amplified by RT-PCR with HTBI primers. TCRdb called the multiplex PCR reads again in MiXCR, with one record for every CDR3 protein. The sample contains fewer than 40,000 distinct CDR3 sequences, roughly 50% of which appear only once.

The sequencing sample was made of blood. This rearrangement joins TRBV7-2 to TRBJ2-3, with D hard to call. This TCR came from a man between 35 and 55 years old with Graves' ophthalmopathy. The chain's CDR3 is CASSLDGVDTQYF. DNA for the CDR3: TGTGCCAGCAGCTTAGACGGTGTAGATACGCAGTATTTT.